Listed here are 17 T cell receptor beta chains from one sample, sequenced in a study of cytomegalovirus exposure and HLA in healthy donors. PCR employed 60 Vbeta and 13 Jbeta primers. Some clones are missing from TCRdb's copy, which holds only in-frame ones; the method was immunoSEQ multiplex PCR. The repertoire holds fewer than 250,000 clones, with about 75% as singletons. Material: PBMCs. The receptors derive from a woman younger than 45 in good health and CMV-seronegative.

The J gene is TRBJ1-2, the V gene TRBV7-8; D uncertain. The CDR3 length is 18 residues. Germline CDR1 SGHVS, CDR2 FQNEAQ. V lost 5 bases and J 3 bases, leaving 25 bases between the germline ends. The CDR3 DNA sequence: TGTGCCAGCAGCCGTCGGTATCCTGGGCAACCCGGCGACTATGGCTACACCTTC. This encodes CASSRRYPGQPGDYGYTF.

In this sample, this clone turned up once. The V gene is TRBV7-9, the J gene TRBJ2-3, with 10 bases fitting TRBD2. The CDR3 runs to 19 residues. The V and J ends lost 6 bases and 3 bases, in that order; junction bases with no gene match: 18. The germline CDR1 and CDR2 sequences are SEHNR and FQNEAQ (reference sequence). The DNA of the CDR3 is TGTGCCAGCAGATACCCCCTCACCGGGACTAGCGAGGGGACAGATACGCAGTATTTT. This encodes CASRYPLTGTSEGTDTQYF.

V usage is TRBV2 and J usage is TRBJ2-1; 12 bases fit TRBD2. The germline gives CDR1 SNHLY, CDR2 FYNNEI. The length of the CDR3 is 15 residues. V was pared by 3 bases and J by 4 bases, with 1 base of the junction left unmatched. The CDR3 region has the DNA TGTGCCAGCAGTGACGGGACTAGCGGGTACAATGAGCAGTTCTTC. Translated: CASSDGTSGYNEQFF.

The V call is TRBV19, the J call TRBJ2-1; 14 bases fit TRBD2. With 9 bases clipped from V and 8 bases from J, the junction kept 6 bases outside the gene matches. This CDR3 contains 14 residues. The germline V gene encodes CDR1 LNHDA and CDR2 SQIVND (reference sequence). The DNA of the CDR3 is TGTGCCAGCGAGGGACTAGCGGGAGCGGATGAGCAGTTCTTC. Translation gives CASEGLAGADEQFF.

The chain couples TRBV9 to TRBJ2-3; 7 nucleotides align to TRBD2. Germline CDR1 SGDLS, CDR2 YYNGEE. V gave up 0 bases and J gave up 4 bases; unmatched junction bases: 5. The CDR3 extends over 15 amino acids. DNA for the CDR3: TGTGCCAGCAGCGTAGTGGGGGGGGTATCAGATACGCAGTATTTT. This translates into CASSVVGGVSDTQYF.

This chain connects TRBV11-3 to TRBJ1-5, with no clear D. The germline gives CDR1 SGHNT, CDR2 YENEEA. The CDR3 loop spans 13 amino acids. V was pared by 0 bases and J by 10 bases, with 10 bases between. In nucleotides, the CDR3 is TGTGCCAGCAGCTTAGATCCCGGGTCCCCCCAGCATTTT. It encodes CASSLDPGSPQHF.

V gene TRBV7-9 combines with J gene TRBJ1-1; 7 positions match TRBD1. J gave up 6 bases and V 5 bases, and 9 bases lay outside the gene matches. The germline V gene has CDR1 SEHNR and CDR2 FQNEAQ (reference sequence). The CDR3 has 14 amino acids. CDR3 in amino acids: CASSPSQGGAEAFF. As DNA, the CDR3 is TGTGCCAGCAGCCCGTCTCAGGGGGGAGCTGAAGCTTTCTTT.

The CDR3 nucleotides read TGTGCCAGCAGTTGGGCAGGGGGAGCTTCACCCCTCCACTTT. It yields the protein CASSWAGGASPLHF. The J gene is TRBJ1-6, the V gene TRBV11-2; 7 bases agree with TRBD1. The CDR3 contains 14 residues. Germline trimming cut 6 bases from V and 9 bases from J; bases unmatched to any gene: 8. Germline V lookup: CDR1 SGHAT, CDR2 FQNNGV.

This chain connects TRBV7-9 to TRBJ2-3; tentative D call: TRBD2 (6 bases). The CDR3 runs 16 residues. Between the trimmed V and J ends, which lost 2 bases and 2 bases, there was a span of 14 bases. CDR1 and CDR2 (germline): SEHNR, FQNEAQ (reference sequence). This chain's CDR3 is CASSLKPGVSTDTQYF. CDR3 coding DNA: TGTGCCAGCAGCTTAAAGCCGGGGGTATCCACAGATACGCAGTATTTT.

The chain links TRBV7-8 to TRBJ1-1, with TRBD1 matching over 7 bases. CDR1 SGHVS and CDR2 FQNEAQ come from the germline V gene. Unmatched junction bases numbered 6, after V lost 4 bases and J lost 1 base. The CDR3 consists of 15 residues. The CDR3 DNA is TGTGCCAGCAGCTCTCACCGGGACAGGAACACTGAAGCTTTCTTT. It translates to CASSSHRDRNTEAFF.

This clone has only a few counts. The gene calls are TRBV5-3 and TRBJ1-5; 7 positions agree with TRBD1. TRBV5-3 belongs to the ORF category, with a function that is uncertain. The CDR3 length is 16 residues. The trim removed 3 bases at V and 1 base at J, leaving 7 bases unmatched. CDR3 in DNA: TGTGCCAGAAGCTCTACAGGGGCGATGAGCAATCAGCCCCAGCATTTT. It is translated as CARSSTGAMSNQPQHF.

This clone was detected only a few times. This sequence joins TRBV4-1 and TRBJ1-3, with D possibly matching TRBD1 (5 bases). V lost 3 bases and J lost 2, with 14 bases in between. Germline V gene data show CDR1 as MGHRA and CDR2 as YSYEKL. The CDR3 loop spans 16 amino acids. The CDR3 is CASSHSPGGAGNTIYF. The CDR3 DNA sequence: TGCGCCAGCAGCCATTCCCCTGGGGGGGCTGGAAACACCATATATTTT.

The chain couples TRBV2 to TRBJ1-5; the D is unclear. With 7 bases removed from V and 0 bases from J, the gap between germline ends came to 7 bases. This CDR3 is built from 13 residues. Germline CDR1 and CDR2: SNHLY and FYNNEI. CDR3 DNA sequence: TGTGCCAGCAATGCGGATAGCAATCAGCCCCAGCATTTT. Its protein is CASNADSNQPQHF.

CDR3 residues: CASSEIGMNTEAFF. DNA of the CDR3: TGTGCCAGCAGTGAGATCGGGATGAACACTGAAGCTTTCTTT. The chain links TRBV6-1 to TRBJ1-1; the D is unclear. V was cut by 3 bases and J by 0 bases, with 8 bases left in between. Germline values: CDR1 MNHNS, CDR2 SASEGT. The CDR3 has 14 amino acids.

This sequence joins TRBV5-1 and TRBJ2-5, with D unresolved. There are 14 residues in the CDR3. Trimming took off 2 bases at V and 0 bases at J, with 8 bases between the two ends. Germline assignment: CDR1 SGHRS and CDR2 YFSETQ. This CDR3 reads CASSFVGHQETQYF. In DNA, the CDR3 is TGCGCCAGCAGCTTCGTTGGGCACCAAGAGACCCAGTACTTC.

V gene TRBV6-5 combines with J gene TRBJ1-1, with D possibly TRBD1 on 5 matching bases. With 3 bases removed from V and 7 bases from J, the gap between germline ends came to 15 bases. This CDR3 region has 14 residues. CDR1 is MNHEY, CDR2 SVGAGI, per germline. In DNA form, the CDR3 reads TGTGCCAGCAGTTATATTTGGGGCTCCCTTGAAGCTTTCTTT. It codes for CASSYIWGSLEAFF.

This clone was picked up one time. V usage is TRBV6-1 and J usage is TRBJ1-5; D gene uncertain. The CDR3 runs to 13 residues. CDR1 is MNHNS, CDR2 SASEGT, per germline. V shed 3 bases and J shed 0 bases, with 3 bases lying between them. The CDR3 DNA is TGTGCCAGCAGTGATAATAGCAATCAGCCCCAGCATTTT. Encoded protein: CASSDNSNQPQHF.